Listed here are 32 T cell receptor beta chains from one sample, sequenced in a study of T cells in Graves' hyperthyroidism and ophthalmopathy. What was amplified from RNA transcripts were TCR beta CDR3 regions. First-round RT-PCR with HTBI primers amplified the TCR CDR3 region. TCRdb passed the multiplex PCR reads through MiXCR, listing each CDR3 protein once. The repertoire consists of hundreds of thousands of distinct CDR3 sequences, with about 14% occurring once and the leading ten covering roughly 5.5%. What was sequenced was blood. The receptor source for this set is a young woman with Graves' hyperthyroidism that later progressed to Graves' ophthalmopathy.

This clonotype has a count of ten or more. V gene TRBV7-2 combines with J gene TRBJ2-3; the match to TRBD1 covers 9 bases. The germline gives CDR1 SGHTA, CDR2 FQGNSA. The trim removed 5 bases at V and 3 bases at J, leaving 9 bases unmatched. The length of the CDR3 is 16 residues. The CDR3 is CASSLIPGQGTDTQYF. As DNA, the CDR3 is TGTGCCAGCAGCCTAATTCCGGGACAGGGTACAGATACGCAGTATTTT.

In this sample, this clonotype turned up many times. V is TRBV12-3 or TRBV12-4 and J is TRBJ2-1, with D tentatively TRBD2 (6 bases). The length of the CDR3 is 13 residues. V was cut by 2 bases and J by 10 bases, with 12 bases left in between. The DNA for the CDR3 is TGTGCCAGCAGTTTATGGGGGGTTTGGGAGCAGTTCTTC. Residues: CASSLWGVWEQFF.

This chain links TRBV20-1 with TRBJ2-1; D uncertain. The V gene's germline CDR1 is DFQATT and CDR2 SNEGSKA (reference sequence). V gave up 5 bases and J gave up 0 bases, with 11 bases separating them. The CDR3 covers 14 residues. CDR3: CSAVGSSSYNEQFF. The CDR3 region has the DNA TGCAGTGCTGTCGGATCTTCCTCCTACAATGAGCAGTTCTTC.

In its sample, this clonotype was seen many times. This rearrangement joins TRBV12-3 or TRBV12-4 to TRBJ1-2, with 7 bases aligning to TRBD1. J was trimmed by 3 bases and V by 6 bases; bases with no gene match: 7. CDR3 length equals 14 residues. This CDR3 is CASSPRTGYYGYTF. The CDR3 DNA sequence: TGTGCCAGCAGCCCCAGGACAGGCTACTATGGCTACACCTTC.

This clonotype was detected ten times or more. V gene TRBV20-1 combines with J gene TRBJ2-1, with unresolved D. The CDR3 contains 16 residues. Trimming shortened V by 0 bases and J by 2 bases, and 14 bases separated the two germline ends. Per the germline V gene, CDR1 is DFQATT and CDR2 is SNEGSKA (reference sequence). This chain's CDR3 is CSARDPPGSTYNEQFF. The CDR3 nucleotides read TGCAGTGCTAGAGATCCTCCCGGTTCAACCTACAATGAGCAGTTCTTC.

This clonotype appeared a few times. The chain employs TRBV7-2 and TRBJ2-3, with TRBD2 identical over 8 bases. Germline assignment: CDR1 SGHTA and CDR2 FQGNSA. The length of the CDR3 is 15 residues. The CDR3 is CANSTAGGYTDTQYF. The DNA for the CDR3 is TGTGCTAATTCCACGGCGGGGGGATACACAGATACGCAGTATTTT. The full variable domain, completed using reference TRBV7-2 and TRBJ2-3, is GAGVSQSPSNKVTEKGKDVELRCDPISGHTALYWYRQSLGQGLEFLIYFQGNSAPDKSGLPSDRFSAERTGGSVSTLTIQRTQQEDSAVYLCANSTAGGYTDTQYFGPGTRLTVL.

The rearrangement links TRBV9 to TRBJ2-1; D unresolved. Per germline, CDR1 SGDLS and CDR2 YYNGEE. CDR3 length: 13 residues. V lost 3 bases and J 6 bases, leaving 10 bases between the germline ends. DNA for the CDR3: TGTGCCAGCAGCGCTGGACCGATCAATGAGCAGTTCTTC. Amino acid sequence: CASSAGPINEQFF.

This clonotype was seen ten or more times. The genes are TRBV4-1 and TRBJ1-6; 10 bases match TRBD1. Germline CDR1 reads MGHRA; CDR2 reads YSYEKL. V gave up 3 bases and J gave up 10 bases; unmatched junction bases: 3. The CDR3 extends over 14 amino acids. The CDR3 region is CASSQGQGLSPLHF. DNA for the CDR3: TGCGCCAGCAGCCAGGGACAGGGGCTATCACCCCTCCACTTT.

This clonotype was observed at least ten times. The V and J genes are TRBV27 and TRBJ2-1; the D gene is possibly TRBD2 (6 bases). V gave up 2 bases and J gave up 2 bases, with 13 bases separating them. Germline values: CDR1 MNHEY, CDR2 SMNVEV (reference sequence). This CDR3 is built from 16 residues. DNA for the CDR3: TGTGCCAGCAGTTTAATAGCGGTGAGCGCCTACAATGAGCAGTTCTTC. Translation: CASSLIAVSAYNEQFF.

This clonotype was recorded many times. The V and J genes are TRBV19 and TRBJ1-4; no firm D call. V was trimmed by 3 bases and J by 1 base, leaving 15 bases between them. This CDR3 region has 17 residues. Germline CDR1 LNHDA, CDR2 SQIVND (reference sequence). Here the CDR3 DNA reads TGTGCCAGTAGTATTTCCGGGTCTGTGAGAACTAATGAAAAACTGTTTTTT. Translating gives CASSISGSVRTNEKLFF.

The chain is built from TRBV14 and TRBJ2-2, with TRBD2 matching 9 bases. The CDR3 covers 16 residues. Losses at the gene ends were 1 base for V and 7 bases for J; bases not matched to a gene: 7. Germline-derived CDR1 and CDR2 are SGHDN and FVKESK. This CDR3 is CASSQVAGVLVGELFF. The CDR3 DNA reads TGTGCCAGCAGCCAAGTAGCGGGAGTATTGGTCGGGGAGCTGTTTTTT.

This clonotype was counted a few times. The CDR3 here is CASSQAGVAYEQYF. The CDR3 DNA follows: TGTGCCAGCAGCCAAGCGGGAGTGGCATACGAGCAGTACTTC. The V gene is TRBV14, the J gene TRBJ2-7; possible D gene TRBD2, 6 bases. V was cut by 1 base and J by 4 bases, with 11 bases left in between. This CDR3 region has 14 residues. Germline CDR1 is SGHDN and CDR2 is FVKESK.

This clonotype appeared many times. The rearrangement joins TRBV2 to TRBJ2-7, with D possibly being TRBD1 (6 bases). Germline CDR1 SNHLY, CDR2 FYNNEI. This CDR3 comprises 14 residues. The V gene lost 2 bases and the J gene lost 2 bases, with 10 bases spanning the gap. CDR3 residues: CASSERTAAYEQYF. The CDR3 bases are TGTGCCAGCAGTGAAAGGACAGCCGCCTACGAGCAGTACTTC.

This clonotype showed up many times. The chain recombines TRBV28 with TRBJ1-1; 7 nucleotides agree with TRBD1. V shed 7 bases and J 3 bases; nucleotides not matched to a gene: 5. This CDR3 comprises 13 residues. The germline V gene has CDR1 MDHEN and CDR2 SYDVKM. The CDR3: CASISGGHTEAFF. The CDR3 bases are TGTGCCAGCATCTCAGGGGGGCACACTGAAGCTTTCTTT.

About this clonotype: The CDR3 does not close with the conserved phenylalanine or tryptophan, likely indicating a read error. The V gene is TRBV12-3 or TRBV12-4, the J gene TRBJ2-5; D is unclear. V was pared by 2 bases and J by 2 bases, with 9 bases between. The CDR3 consists of 14 residues. CDR3 protein: CASSLTTEQETQYL. Written as DNA, the CDR3 is TGTGCCAGCAGTTTAACTACAGAGCAAGAGACCCAGTACCTC.

This clonotype was detected ten times or more. At one end, the junction sequence differs from germline, possibly due to a read error. CDR3 protein: CASSSPGNPSYTEQFF. In nucleotides, the CDR3 is TGTGCCAGCAGTTCTCCGGGCAACCCCTCTTACACTGAGCAGTTCTTC. The rearrangement links TRBV28 to TRBJ2-1; D uncertain. CDR1 and CDR2 from the germline V gene are MDHEN and SYDVKM. The CDR3 has 16 residues. Complete variable domain (other parts from reference TRBV28 and TRBJ2-1): DVKVTQSSRYLVKRTGEKVFLECVQDMDHENMFWYRQDPGLGLRLIYFSYDVKMKEKGDIPEGYSVSREKKERFSLILESASTNQTSMYLCASSSPGNPSYTEQFFGPGTRLTVL.

V and J are TRBV19 and TRBJ2-7; D is possibly TRBD1 or TRBD2 (6 bases each). Germline V gene sequence: CDR1 LNHDA, CDR2 SQIVND (reference sequence). V lost 7 bases to trimming and J lost 0 bases, with 19 bases between them. The CDR3 spans 16 residues. The DNA for the CDR3 is TGTGCCAGTAAGCGTGGGGGGCAAGAAACCTCCTACGAGCAGTACTTC. This sequence encodes CASKRGGQETSYEQYF.

This clonotype came up many times. The V and J genes are TRBV7-2 and TRBJ1-2; D not resolved. V was trimmed by 2 bases and J by 4 bases, leaving 11 bases between them. CDR1 SGHTA and CDR2 FQGNSA come from the germline V gene. This CDR3 region has 14 residues. The chain's CDR3 is CASSLMAASYGYTF. CDR3 coding DNA: TGTGCCAGCAGCTTAATGGCTGCAAGCTATGGCTACACCTTC.

This clonotype was recorded many times. In DNA, the CDR3 is TGTGCCACCGTCTATAGCAATCAGCCCCAGCATTTT. It translates to CATVYSNQPQHF. The chain combines TRBV28 with TRBJ1-5; no firm D call. Germline V gene sequence: CDR1 MDHEN, CDR2 SYDVKM. The ends were cut back, 10 bases at V and 0 bases at J, with 7 bases in the middle. CDR3 length: 12 residues.

In its sample, this clonotype was seen many times. The rearrangement links TRBV3-1 to TRBJ2-1; weak D call: TRBD2 (5 bases). The germline CDR1 and CDR2 sequences are LGHDT and YNNKEL (reference sequence). CDR3 length: 17 amino acids. V was shortened by 0 bases and J by 8 bases, with 20 bases between the two germline ends. The CDR3, as DNA: TGTGCCAGCAGCCAAGACCGCCCGCTTACCGGAGGCCATGAGCAGTTCTTC. It encodes CASSQDRPLTGGHEQFF.

This clonotype was observed many times. The chain combines TRBV29-1 with TRBJ2-7; D ambiguous. Germline V CDR1 and CDR2: SQVTM, ANQGSEA. V lost 6 bases and J lost 3, with 12 bases in between. CDR3 length: 12 amino acids. The chain's CDR3 is CSVGPGNYEQYF. CDR3 bases: TGCAGCGTGGGTCCCGGCAACTACGAGCAGTACTTC.

This clonotype has ten or more counts. The gene calls are TRBV30 and TRBJ2-3; 12 bases are a match to TRBD2. CDR3 length: 15 residues. CDR1 is GTSNPN and CDR2 is SVGIG in the germline V gene (reference sequence). The J segment lost 5 bases and the V segment lost 3 bases, leaving 6 bases of the junction unmatched. As DNA, the CDR3 is TGTGCCTGGAGGACTAGCGGGAGAGGTTTAGATACGCAGTATTTT. Translated, it gives CAWRTSGRGLDTQYF.

This clonotype was counted many times. V usage is TRBV9 and J usage is TRBJ2-3; TRBD2 matches at 12 bases. Trimming took 3 bases from V and 4 from J; bases not matched to a gene: 9. This CDR3 spans 17 amino acids. Per germline, CDR1 SGDLS and CDR2 YYNGEE. CDR3: CASSAHTSGRSSDTQYF. CDR3 DNA sequence: TGTGCCAGCAGCGCCCACACTAGCGGGAGGTCGTCAGATACGCAGTATTTT.

The rearrangement uses TRBV5-4 and TRBJ1-1; no clear D gene. CDR1 SGHNT and CDR2 YYREEE come from the germline V gene (reference sequence). Deletions cut 9 bases from V and 6 bases from J, with 21 bases between. There are 14 residues in the CDR3. This chain's CDR3 is CATLRVPQSAEAFF. The CDR3 nucleotides are TGTGCCACCCTCCGGGTCCCCCAGTCCGCTGAAGCTTTCTTT.

This clonotype was recorded a few times. V is TRBV10-3 and J is TRBJ2-1, with 8 bases that match TRBD2. CDR3 length: 14 residues. Looked up from germline, CDR1 is ENHRY and CDR2 is SYGVKD. V shed 6 bases and J 7 bases; nucleotides not matched to a gene: 8. CDR3 in DNA: TGTGCCATCAGAAGCGGGAGTGGCTTTAATGAGCAGTTCTTC. Protein: CAIRSGSGFNEQFF.

The chain links TRBV4-1 to TRBJ2-1; no firm D call. Germline V gene sequence: CDR1 MGHRA, CDR2 YSYEKL. This CDR3 has 16 residues. V was cut by 2 bases and J by 9 bases, with 20 bases left in between. Written as DNA, the CDR3 is TGCGCCAGCAGCCAAACTTTTGGCAATAGGAATTCTGAGCAGTTCTTC. It translates to CASSQTFGNRNSEQFF.

The rearrangement links TRBV5-8 to TRBJ2-1; 8 positions agree with TRBD2. V trimming: 5 bases; J trimming: 7 bases; junction bases outside the gene matches: 8. The CDR3 covers 14 residues. In germline, CDR1 is SGHTS, CDR2 YDEGEE. The CDR3 loop is CASSSGLESNEQFF. The CDR3, as DNA: TGTGCCAGCAGTTCGGGACTAGAGAGTAATGAGCAGTTCTTC.

The table lists this clonotype with many counts. This chain connects TRBV10-3 to TRBJ1-1; no reliable D call. Germline CDR1 ENHRY, CDR2 SYGVKD. This CDR3 contains 18 residues. Trimming pared 6 bases from V and 4 bases from J, leaving 27 bases between. CDR3 DNA: TGTGCCATCAGAATAAGAAACCGGGAGACCACTGAAAGCACTGAAGCTTTCTTT. Translating gives CAIRIRNRETTESTEAFF.

The table lists this clonotype with a few counts. The chain recombines TRBV20-1 with TRBJ2-1; D might be TRBD2 (6 bases). The CDR3 is 15 residues long. The germline V gene encodes CDR1 DFQATT and CDR2 SNEGSKA (reference sequence). V was trimmed by 4 bases and J by 6 bases, leaving 19 bases between them. The CDR3 loop reads CSAKEGQKVLNEQFF. CDR3 DNA sequence: TGCAGTGCTAAGGAGGGGCAGAAAGTGCTCAATGAGCAGTTCTTC.

The J gene is TRBJ2-2, the V gene TRBV4-1, with 7 bases matching TRBD1. The CDR3 is 15 amino acids. The junction had 1 base not matched to a gene; V was cut back by 3 bases and J by 0 bases. Germline V CDR1 and CDR2: MGHRA, YSYEKL. The CDR3 DNA reads as TGCGCCAGCAGCCAGACAGGGTCGAACACCGGGGAGCTGTTTTTT. Protein sequence: CASSQTGSNTGELFF.

This clonotype was observed many times. The gene calls are TRBV29-1 and TRBJ2-7; TRBD1 agrees at 9 bases. Germline trimming cut 3 bases from V and 3 bases from J; bases unmatched to any gene: 6. Germline CDR1 SQVTM, CDR2 ANQGSEA. This CDR3 comprises 14 residues. The CDR3 protein is CSVELGQGYYEQYF. The DNA of the CDR3 is TGCAGCGTTGAGTTGGGACAGGGCTACTACGAGCAGTACTTC.

This clonotype was found many times. The J gene is TRBJ2-2, the V gene TRBV11-2, with 9 bases matching TRBD2. The J segment lost 1 base and the V segment lost 5 bases, leaving 8 bases of the junction unmatched. The CDR3 covers 17 residues. Germline CDR1 and CDR2: SGHAT and FQNNGV. This CDR3 is CASSPIFSGGNTGELFF. For the CDR3, the DNA is TGTGCCAGCAGCCCCATCTTTAGCGGGGGGAACACCGGGGAGCTGTTTTTT.